The T cell receptor beta chain described here comes from a study of breast tumors, draining lymph nodes, adjacent tissues. MiXCR, applied by TCRdb to the multiplex PCR reads, yields one record per CDR3 protein. This sample yields some 31,000 distinct CDR3 sequences, of which approximately 57% are seen a single time; under 20% belongs to the top ten. By sample fraction, this clonotype is medium-sized. The germline V gene has CDR1 SGHDT and CDR2 YYEEEE. The length of the CDR3 is 16 residues. V was pared by 3 bases and J by 4 bases, with 6 bases of the junction left unmatched. Sample: breast tumor tissue. The chain recombines TRBV5-6 with TRBJ1-5; 11 bases line up with TRBD1. The clonotype was recovered from a female donor with breast cancer. Some clones in this sample may be carry-over from other donors' samples. The CDR3: CASSSGQGAINQPQHF. In DNA form, the CDR3 reads TGTGCCAGCAGCTCAGGACAGGGGGCAATTAATCAGCCCCAGCATTTT.